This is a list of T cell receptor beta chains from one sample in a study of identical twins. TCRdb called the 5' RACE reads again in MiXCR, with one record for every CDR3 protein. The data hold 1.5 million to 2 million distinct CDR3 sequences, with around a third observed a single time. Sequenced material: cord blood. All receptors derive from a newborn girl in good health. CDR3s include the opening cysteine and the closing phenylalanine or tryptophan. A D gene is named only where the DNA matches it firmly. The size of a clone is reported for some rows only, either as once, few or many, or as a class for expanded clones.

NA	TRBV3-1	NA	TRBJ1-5	TGTGCCAGCAGCCAAAACAGAAATAGCAATCAGCCCCAGCATTTT	CASSQNRNSNQPQHF
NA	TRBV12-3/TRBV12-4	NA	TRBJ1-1	TGTGCCAGCAGTTTTTGGGTGGGGGGAGCTGAAGCTTTCTTT	CASSFWVGGAEAFF
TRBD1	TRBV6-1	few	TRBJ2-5	TGTGCCAGCATCCGCAACTTGGTGACAGGGATACAGGAGACCCAGTACTTC	CASIRNLVTGIQETQYF
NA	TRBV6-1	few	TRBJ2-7	TGTGCCAGCAGTGAATGGGGGGACGGCTCCTACGAGCAGTACTTC	CASSEWGDGSYEQYF
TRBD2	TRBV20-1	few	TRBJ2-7	TGCAGTGCTACCGGACTAGCGGTCTCCTACGAGCAGTACTTC	CSATGLAVSYEQYF
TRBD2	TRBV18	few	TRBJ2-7	TGTGCCAGCTCACCGTCGACGGGGGGTACCTACGAGCAGTACTTC	CASSPSTGGTYEQYF
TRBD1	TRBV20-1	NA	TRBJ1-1	TGCAGTGCTAGAGCCCCTGGACAGGGGGCCATGAACACTGAAGCTTTCTTT	CSARAPGQGAMNTEAFF
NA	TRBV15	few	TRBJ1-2	TGTGCCACCAGCAGAGAAGGATCGCAGTCTCTAGCTAACTATGGCTACACCTTC	CATSREGSQSLANYGYTF
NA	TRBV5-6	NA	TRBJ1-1	TGTGCCAGCAGCTTGGAACGGACGGACACTGAAGCTTTCTTT	CASSLERTDTEAFF
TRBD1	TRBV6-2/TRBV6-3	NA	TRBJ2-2	TGTGCCAGCGGACAGGGGATCGGGGAGCTGTTTTTT	CASGQGIGELFF
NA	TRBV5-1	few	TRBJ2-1	TGCGCCAGCAGCTTGAGTACAGTGAGGTACAATGAGCAGTTCTTC	CASSLSTVRYNEQFF
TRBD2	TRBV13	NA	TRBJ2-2	TGTGCCAGCAGAGGGCTAGCGGGACCCGGGGAGCTGTTTTTT	CASRGLAGPGELFF
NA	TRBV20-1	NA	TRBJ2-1	TGCAGTGCCCTCAACTTAGCGGATCAGAGCTCCTACAATGAGCAGTTCTTC	CSALNLADQSSYNEQFF
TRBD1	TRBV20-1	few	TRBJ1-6	TGCAGTGCGATACAGGGGTCATACTATAATTCACCCCTCCACTTT	CSAIQGSYYNSPLHF
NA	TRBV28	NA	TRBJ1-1	TGTGCCAGCAGAATAGGGGGCACTGAAGCTTTCTTT	CASRIGGTEAFF
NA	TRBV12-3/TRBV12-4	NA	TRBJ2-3	TGTGCCAGCACCCCTTTGGGGGCGAGTACGCAGTATTTT	CASTPLGASTQYF
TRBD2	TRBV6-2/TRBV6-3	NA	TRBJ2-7	TGTGCCAGCAGCTCCGGGACTAGCGGGAGGGCCTACAATGAGCAGTACTTC	CASSSGTSGRAYNEQYF
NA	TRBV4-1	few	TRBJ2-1	TGCGCCAGCAGCCAGATCCCCGGGGTGTCCTACAATGAGCAGTTCTTC	CASSQIPGVSYNEQFF
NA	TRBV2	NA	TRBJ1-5	TGTGCCAGCAACGACCACAATCAGCCCCAGCATTTT	CASNDHNQPQHF
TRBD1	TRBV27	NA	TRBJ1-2	TGTGCCAGCAGTCCAAGGCCACAGGGGGACTATGGCTACACCTTC	CASSPRPQGDYGYTF
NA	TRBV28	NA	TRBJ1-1	TGTGCCAGCTACCAGGTGAACACTGAAGCTTTCTTT	CASYQVNTEAFF
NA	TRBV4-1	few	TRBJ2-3	TGCGCCAGCAGTCTTCTTCCACAGGGTACAGATACGCAGTATTTT	CASSLLPQGTDTQYF
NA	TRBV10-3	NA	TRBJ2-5	TGTGCCATCAGTGAGTCTAATAGCAGGGAGACCCAGTACTTC	CAISESNSRETQYF
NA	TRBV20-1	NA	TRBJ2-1	TGCAGTGCTAGAGGGACCCGCGATGAGCAGTTCTTC	CSARGTRDEQFF
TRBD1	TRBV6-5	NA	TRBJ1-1	TGTGCCAGCAGTGGGGACAGGGGTAGGTATGAAGCTTTCTTT	CASSGDRGRYEAFF
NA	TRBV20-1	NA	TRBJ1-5	TGCAGTGTCCTGCGATCAGTGGGGGCAAATCAGCCCCAGCATTTT	CSVLRSVGANQPQHF
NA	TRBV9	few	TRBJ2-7	TGTGCCAGCAGCTCAGATGCCCGCTACGAGCAGTACTTC	CASSSDARYEQYF